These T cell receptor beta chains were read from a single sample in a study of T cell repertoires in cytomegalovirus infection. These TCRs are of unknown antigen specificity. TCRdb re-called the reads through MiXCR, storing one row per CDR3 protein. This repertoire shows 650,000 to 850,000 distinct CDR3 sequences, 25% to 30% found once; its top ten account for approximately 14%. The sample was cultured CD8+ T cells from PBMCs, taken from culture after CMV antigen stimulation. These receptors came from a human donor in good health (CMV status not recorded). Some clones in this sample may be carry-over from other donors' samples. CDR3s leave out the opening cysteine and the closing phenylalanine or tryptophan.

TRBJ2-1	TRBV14	ASSQVPSQSSYNEQF
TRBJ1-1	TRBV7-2	ASSNLGLWNTEAF
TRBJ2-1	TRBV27	ASRPLGGLSNEQF
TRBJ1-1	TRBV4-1	ASSQERTGVSEAF
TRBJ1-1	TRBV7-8	ASSLVRQQNTEAF
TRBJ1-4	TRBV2	ASSEYWGTTTNEKLF
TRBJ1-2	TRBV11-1	ASSPEGGIGYGYT
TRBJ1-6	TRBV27	ASSSNPHNSPLH
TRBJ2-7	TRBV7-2	ASSLGAQTYEQY
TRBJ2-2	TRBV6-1	ASSEEPVINTGELF
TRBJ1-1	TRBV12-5	ASAFPGDLTEAF
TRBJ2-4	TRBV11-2	ASSSRSIAKNIQY
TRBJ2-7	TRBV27	ASRSPGTGVNEQY
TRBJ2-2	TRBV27	ASRARGTSGELF
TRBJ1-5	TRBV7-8	ASSPRGYTGPQPQH
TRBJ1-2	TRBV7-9	ASSSPALPNYGYT
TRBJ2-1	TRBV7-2	ASSLMGILAGGTHEQF
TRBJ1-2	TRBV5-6	ASSTSGTAFLDYT
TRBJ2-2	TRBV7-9	ASSTDGNTGELF
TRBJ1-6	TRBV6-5	ASSYSKQVGAPLH
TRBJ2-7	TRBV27	ASSPYVGYEQY
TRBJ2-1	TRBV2	ARERQDGTQNEQF
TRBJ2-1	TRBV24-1	ATGLGSGDNEQF
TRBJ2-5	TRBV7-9	ASSLMGLAAEETQY